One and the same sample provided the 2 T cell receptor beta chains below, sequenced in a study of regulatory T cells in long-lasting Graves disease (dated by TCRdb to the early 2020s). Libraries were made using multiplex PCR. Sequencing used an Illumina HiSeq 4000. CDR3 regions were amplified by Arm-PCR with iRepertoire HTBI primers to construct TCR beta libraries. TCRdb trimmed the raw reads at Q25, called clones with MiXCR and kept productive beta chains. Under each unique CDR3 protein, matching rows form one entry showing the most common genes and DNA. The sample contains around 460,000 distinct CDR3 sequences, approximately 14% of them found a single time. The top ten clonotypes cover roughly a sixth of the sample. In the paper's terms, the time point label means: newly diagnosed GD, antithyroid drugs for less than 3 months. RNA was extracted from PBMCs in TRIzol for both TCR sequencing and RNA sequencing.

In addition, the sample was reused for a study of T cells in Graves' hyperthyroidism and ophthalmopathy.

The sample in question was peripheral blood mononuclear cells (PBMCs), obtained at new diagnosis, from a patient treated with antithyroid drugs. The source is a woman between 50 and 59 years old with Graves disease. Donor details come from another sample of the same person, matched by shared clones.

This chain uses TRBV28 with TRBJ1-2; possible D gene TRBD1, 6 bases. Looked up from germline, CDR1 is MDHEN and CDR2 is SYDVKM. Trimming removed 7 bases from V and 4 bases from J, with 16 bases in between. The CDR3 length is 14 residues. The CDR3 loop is CASTQGRDFYGYTF. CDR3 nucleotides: TGTGCCAGCACGCAGGGGAGGGATTTCTATGGCTACACCTTC.

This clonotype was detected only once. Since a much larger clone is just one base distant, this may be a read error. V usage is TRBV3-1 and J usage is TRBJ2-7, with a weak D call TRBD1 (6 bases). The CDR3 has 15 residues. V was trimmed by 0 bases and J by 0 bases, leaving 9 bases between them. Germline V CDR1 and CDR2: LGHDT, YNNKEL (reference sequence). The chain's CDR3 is CASSQDLGASYEQYF. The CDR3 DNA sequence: TGTGCCAGCAGCCAAGATCTGGGGGCCTCCTACGAGCAGTACTTC.